These 24 T cell receptor beta chains originate from one sample sequenced in a study of shared clonotypes between healthy human individuals. Naive CD8 isolation took CD45RO-negative cells positively selected for CCR7 and excluded terminally differentiated effector memory CD45RA+ cells. The data were produced by immunoSEQ multiplex PCR, yet TCRdb's version contains in-frame clones alone and is incomplete. Here the sample spans some 630,000 clones, approximately 96% being singletons. Input material: naive CD8+ T cells sorted from blood. The receptor set was obtained from a woman aged 25-40 years in good health.

The V and J genes are TRBV2 and TRBJ2-1; 10 positions match TRBD2. The trim removed 5 bases at V and 0 bases at J, leaving 1 base unmatched. Germline V lookup: CDR1 SNHLY, CDR2 FYNNEI. The CDR3 covers 15 residues. The CDR3 sequence is CASSSSGSSYNEQFF. CDR3 DNA sequence: TGTGCCAGCAGTTCTAGCGGGAGCTCCTACAATGAGCAGTTCTTC.

The chain carries TRBV6-6 and TRBJ2-1; D not resolved. The length of the CDR3 is 12 residues. V was pared by 6 bases and J by 11 bases, with 14 bases between. Looked up from germline, CDR1 is MNHNY and CDR2 is SVGAGI (reference sequence). The CDR3, as DNA: TGTGCCAGCAGCCGTGACACGGTGCAGCAGTTCTTC. Protein: CASSRDTVQQFF.

The chain has TRBV5-1 and TRBJ1-2; maybe TRBD1 (6 bases). Germline-derived CDR1 and CDR2 are SGHRS and YFSETQ. V was trimmed by 2 bases and J by 6 bases, leaving 14 bases between them. This CDR3 is built from 14 residues. The CDR3 DNA follows: TGCGCCAGCAGCTTTTTGGGGACAAACGATGGCTACACCTTC. Its protein is CASSFLGTNDGYTF.

This clone was observed a single time. The chain combines TRBV11-2 with TRBJ2-1; TRBD2 matches at 8 bases. After removal of 0 bases from V and 8 bases from J, the junction contained 6 bases not matched to a gene. Per germline, CDR1 SGHAT and CDR2 FQNNGV. The CDR3 extends over 15 amino acids. In nucleotides, the CDR3 is TGTGCCAGCAGCTTAGATTGGGGACTAGGCGATGAGCAGTTCTTC. It specifies CASSLDWGLGDEQFF.

The chain links TRBV13 to TRBJ2-7; D is unclear. Germline CDR1 is PRHDT and CDR2 is FYEKMQ (reference sequence). Between the trimmed V and J ends, which lost 0 bases and 4 bases, there was a span of 7 bases. The CDR3 spans 13 residues. CDR3 amino acids: CASSLGAGYEQYF. The DNA for the CDR3 is TGTGCCAGCAGCTTAGGGGCAGGATACGAGCAGTACTTC.

This sequence joins TRBV7-2 and TRBJ2-1; D is tentatively TRBD1 or TRBD2 (6 bases each). Trimming took 4 bases from V and 4 from J, leaving 17 bases between them. This CDR3 has 16 amino acids. Germline V gene sequence: CDR1 SGHTA, CDR2 FQGNSA. CDR3 bases: TGTGCCAGCAGCTACCGGGGGCCCACGACTTACAATGAGCAGTTCTTC. Translating it yields CASSYRGPTTYNEQFF.

This chain links TRBV27 with TRBJ2-7; 7 bases fit TRBD1. Germline V CDR1 and CDR2: MNHEY, SMNVEV (reference sequence). This CDR3 is 12 amino acids long. The CDR3 DNA reads TGTGCAACCGGGACAGTTGCCTACGAGCAGTACTTC. This encodes CATGTVAYEQYF.

The J gene is TRBJ2-1, the V gene TRBV2, with 7 bases fitting TRBD2. Germline assignment: CDR1 SNHLY and CDR2 FYNNEI. The CDR3 loop spans 15 amino acids. After removal of 5 bases from V and 6 bases from J, the junction contained 10 bases not matched to a gene. The CDR3 DNA follows: TGTGCCAGCAGTCCCCCGGGACTAACCCTCAATGAGCAGTTCTTC. Residues: CASSPPGLTLNEQFF.

The V gene is TRBV7-8, the J gene TRBJ2-3, with D unclear. Trimming left V 1 base short and J 0 bases short, with 20 bases between. The germline gives CDR1 SGHVS, CDR2 FQNEAQ. The CDR3 contains 19 residues. The CDR3 DNA reads as TGTGCCAGCAGCTTAGGTCCTAGTCCGGCGGAAGATAGCACAGATACGCAGTATTTT. Its protein is CASSLGPSPAEDSTDTQYF.

The rearrangement joins TRBV6-5 to TRBJ1-2, with a weak D call TRBD1 (6 bases). Germline V gene lookup returns CDR1 MNHEY and CDR2 SVGAGI. This CDR3 contains 14 residues. The V end lost 2 bases, the J end lost 4 bases, and 11 bases lay between the germline ends. Here the CDR3 DNA reads TGTGCCAGCAGTTACGGGGGGGGGCCCTATGGCTACACCTTC. Translated, it gives CASSYGGGPYGYTF.

V usage is TRBV19 and J usage is TRBJ1-5; no reliable D call. V was trimmed by 6 bases and J by 0 bases, leaving 12 bases between them. The CDR3 has 15 amino acids. Germline CDR1 LNHDA, CDR2 SQIVND (reference sequence). As DNA, the CDR3 is TGTGCCAGTAGCGGATCGACGTATAGCAATCAGCCCCAGCATTTT. Translation: CASSGSTYSNQPQHF.

The chain joins TRBV5-4 to TRBJ2-1, with 7 positions matching TRBD2. From germline, CDR1 is SGHNT and CDR2 YYREEE (reference sequence). V lost 2 bases and J lost 7; bases outside the gene matches: 3. The CDR3 is 13 amino acids. The CDR3 protein is CASSLAGSNEQFF. The CDR3 region has the DNA TGTGCCAGCAGCTTAGCGGGAAGTAATGAGCAGTTCTTC.

V and J are TRBV6-5 and TRBJ1-1; D gene unclear. The CDR3 sequence is 13 residues long. Trimming shortened V by 3 bases and J by 4 bases, and 9 bases separated the two germline ends. Per the germline V gene, CDR1 is MNHEY and CDR2 is SVGAGI. The CDR3 DNA follows: TGTGCCAGCAGTTATGGGGAACCCACTGAAGCTTTCTTT. Amino acids: CASSYGEPTEAFF.

This chain joins TRBV10-3 and TRBJ2-7; D call uncertain. This CDR3 region has 12 residues. CDR1 is ENHRY, CDR2 SYGVKD, per germline. Trimming removed 4 bases from V and 2 bases from J, with 6 bases in between. The CDR3 region has the DNA TGTGCCATCAGTGCCCCTCCCTACGAGCAGTACTTC. Its protein is CAISAPPYEQYF.

The genes are TRBV27 and TRBJ2-3; 11 nucleotides line up with TRBD2. Germline CDR1 is MNHEY and CDR2 is SMNVEV (reference sequence). The CDR3 is 15 residues long. The junction had 5 bases not matched to a gene; V was cut back by 5 bases and J by 4 bases. This chain's CDR3 is CASSPTSGSADTQYF. CDR3 DNA: TGTGCCAGCAGTCCCACTAGCGGGAGCGCAGATACGCAGTATTTT.

As concerns this clone: The same CDR3 is also encoded by other DNA sequences in this sample. This sequence joins TRBV27 and TRBJ2-7; 10 nucleotides align to TRBD2. J was trimmed by 5 bases and V by 3 bases; bases with no gene match: 19. Germline lookup yields CDR1 MNHEY and CDR2 SMNVEV (reference sequence). This CDR3 is built from 19 residues. The CDR3 region has the DNA TGTGCCAGCAGTTTCGGCGCTAGCGGGAGCCTAAGGGGTTCTAACGAGCAGTACTTC. Protein product: CASSFGASGSLRGSNEQYF.

The CDR3 bases are TGTGCCAGCAGCCAAGGACTAGCGGGAGTTATTTATGGTGAGCAGTTCTTC. It codes for CASSQGLAGVIYGEQFF. The chain employs TRBV5-6 and TRBJ2-1; 13 bases are shared with TRBD2. V lost 4 bases and J lost 9; bases outside the gene matches: 13. Germline CDR1 SGHDT, CDR2 YYEEEE. The CDR3 runs to 17 residues.

The rearrangement links TRBV28 to TRBJ2-7, with D hard to call. The CDR3 is 17 amino acids. V lost 5 bases, J lost 4 bases, and 24 bases lay in between. Per germline, CDR1 MDHEN and CDR2 SYDVKM. The DNA for the CDR3 is TGTGCCAGCAGTGTACCGTCGCAGTGGGCCGTCCCGTACGAGCAGTACTTC. Its translation is CASSVPSQWAVPYEQYF.

V usage is TRBV5-1 and J usage is TRBJ2-7, with D hard to call. In germline, CDR1 is SGHRS, CDR2 YFSETQ. Trimming left V 2 bases short and J 0 bases short, with 6 bases between. The CDR3 is 13 amino acids. The CDR3 region is CASSFSSSYEQYF. CDR3 coding DNA: TGCGCCAGCAGCTTCTCCTCCTCCTACGAGCAGTACTTC. Full variable domain (rest looked up from reference TRBV5-1 and TRBJ2-7): KAGVTQTPRYLIKTRGQQVTLSCSPISGHRSVSWYQQTPGQGLQFLFEYFSETQRNKGNFPGRFSGRQFSNSRSEMNVSTLELGDSALYLCASSFSSSYEQYFGPGTRLTVT.

V and J are TRBV28 and TRBJ2-7; D is undetermined. From germline, CDR1 is MDHEN and CDR2 SYDVKM. V was pared by 5 bases and J by 0 bases, with 11 bases between. The CDR3 consists of 14 residues. The CDR3 DNA is TGTGCCAGCAGTCCAAGGTACAGCTCCTACGAGCAGTACTTC. Residues: CASSPRYSSYEQYF.

The chain couples TRBV5-6 to TRBJ2-3, with D possibly being TRBD1 (5 bases). The V end lost 2 bases, the J end lost 8 bases, and 21 bases lay between the germline ends. The germline CDR1 and CDR2 sequences are SGHDT and YYEEEE. The length of the CDR3 is 16 residues. DNA for the CDR3: TGTGCCAGCAGCTTACCCGACAGAGCCTACACCGGTACGCAGTATTTT. Translated: CASSLPDRAYTGTQYF. Full variable domain (outside the CDR3, taken from reference TRBV5-6 and TRBJ2-3): DAGVTQSPTHLIKTRGQQVTLRCSPKSGHDTVSWYQQALGQGPQFIFQYYEEEERQRGNFPDRFSGHQFPNYSSELNVNALLLGDSALYLCASSLPDRAYTGTQYFGPGTRLTVL.

The genes are TRBV7-9 and TRBJ2-1, with D hard to call. This CDR3 has 15 amino acids. Germline lookup yields CDR1 SEHNR and CDR2 FQNEAQ (reference sequence). Trimming stripped 5 bases from V and 6 bases from J, with 17 bases between. The CDR3 spells CASSPGPKVGNEQFF. The CDR3, as DNA: TGTGCCAGCAGCCCTGGACCTAAAGTGGGCAATGAGCAGTTCTTC.

The chain recombines TRBV5-4 with TRBJ1-2; the match to TRBD1 covers 9 bases. Germline loops: CDR1 SGHNT, CDR2 YYREEE (reference sequence). J gave up 7 bases and V 4 bases, and 8 bases lay outside the gene matches. The CDR3 extends over 14 amino acids. In nucleotides, the CDR3 is TGTGCCAGCAGCGACCGGACAGGGGTGTCTGGCTACACCTTC. Translation gives CASSDRTGVSGYTF.

This clone is a singleton in its sample. The rearrangement joins TRBV5-6 to TRBJ1-4, with D possibly matching TRBD1 (6 bases). Germline CDR1 is SGHDT and CDR2 is YYEEEE. The CDR3 has 14 residues. V shed 3 bases and J shed 7 bases, with 13 bases lying between them. CDR3 nucleotides: TGTGCCAGCAGCTCGGACAGTGAATCTGAAAAACTGTTTTTT. Its translation is CASSSDSESEKLFF.